What follows is one T cell receptor beta chain and its context. This sample stems from a study of blood T cell repertoires in COVID-19. Looking at the study overall: PBMCs, B-cell-depleted T cells, or T cells were the source of the cDNA or gDNA that made up the material.

V shed 3 bases and J shed 3 bases, with 15 bases lying between them. From germline, CDR1 is DFQATT and CDR2 SNEGSKA (reference sequence). The CDR3 is 16 residues long. Under the authors' procedure: Cell counts per sample came from amplifying reference gene primers. TCRdb's table, derived via immunoSEQ multiplex PCR, lists solely in-frame clones and lacks some. V, J and clone size are taken as reported in that table, and D and trimming were inferred from the DNA itself. The sample records about 220,000 clones, 70% to 85% being singletons. The clonotype originates from a man over 45 with active or convalescent COVID-19. The chain recombines TRBV20-1 with TRBJ1-6; D may be TRBD1 (5 bases). The source material was peripheral blood. The CDR3 reads CSASRQGGLYNSPLHF. CDR3 bases: TGCAGTGCTAGTCGGCAGGGAGGTCTCTATAATTCACCCCTCCACTTT.